This is a list of T cell receptor beta chains from one sample in a study of blood T cell repertoires in COVID-19. This table comes from immunoSEQ multiplex PCR, and its TCRdb copy is limited to in-frame clones, with some not included. The sample yields 25,000 to 35,000 clones, 90% seen once. The material sequenced was peripheral blood. The receptors here all came from a human donor in a cohort sampled during active COVID-19. Both conserved end residues are part of each CDR3. D genes are given only for firm matches. Only part of the rows carry a size: once, few, many, or a class if the clone is expanded.

. | TRBJ2-3 | TRBV6-5 | TRBD1 | TGTGCCAGCAGCAGGGGGCTCGGCACAGATACGCAGTATTTT | CASSRGLGTDTQYF
. | TRBJ2-1 | TRBV27 | . | TGTGCCAGCAGTTTAACTCCCCACGAGCAGTTCTTC | CASSLTPHEQFF
. | TRBJ2-1 | TRBV7-8 | TRBD1 | TGTGCCAGCAGCCCCGACAGGGGTTGGTTCTTC | CASSPDRGWFF
. | TRBJ2-5 | TRBV18 | TRBD2 | TGTGCCAGCTCACCCCCCGGGACTAGCAAAGCCCAAGAGACCCAGTACTTC | CASSPPGTSKAQETQYF
. | TRBJ1-5 | TRBV18 | TRBD1 | TGTGCCAGCTCACATTATGACAGGGGGACCGATCAGCCCCAGCATTTT | CASSHYDRGTDQPQHF
. | TRBJ1-2 | TRBV19 | TRBD1 | TGTGCCGCCGGGACAGGGGATAACTATGGCTACACCTTC | CAAGTGDNYGYTF
. | TRBJ2-2 | TRBV27 | TRBD2 | TGTGCCAGCAGTGCCCTAGCGGGAGGCGGGAACACCGGGGAGCTGTTTTTT | CASSALAGGGNTGELFF
. | TRBJ2-3 | TRBV7-3 | . | TGTGCCAGCAGCTTAAATCCAGCGAATACGCAGTATTTT | CASSLNPANTQYF
. | TRBJ1-5 | TRBV28 | . | TGTGCCAGCAAAAAAGTGGGCATCAATCAGCCCCAGCATTTT | CASKKVGINQPQHF
few | TRBJ1-6 | TRBV5-1 | TRBD1 | TGCGCCAGCAGCCCTGGGACAGGCAATTCACCCCTCCACTTT | CASSPGTGNSPLHF
once | TRBJ1-2 | TRBV5-4 | . | TGTGCCAGCAGCTTGGTCAGGGACTATGGCTACACCTTC | CASSLVRDYGYTF
once | TRBJ2-7 | TRBV16 | TRBD2 | TGTGCCAGCAGCCATATTCCGGGACTAAGCACCTACGAGCAGTACTTC | CASSHIPGLSTYEQYF
. | TRBJ2-1 | TRBV7-6 | . | TGTGCCAGCAGCCCAACCAGCGGTCCCCGCTACAATGAGCAGTTCTTC | CASSPTSGPRYNEQFF
. | TRBJ2-5 | TRBV7-3 | . | TGTGCCAGCAGCCCCTTTGGTGGGAGTGGGGGCCAGGAGACCCAGTACTTC | CASSPFGGSGGQETQYF
. | TRBJ2-2 | TRBV7-2 | . | TGTGCCAGCCCTCCTAATGTAGCGGCTAACACCGGGGAGCTGTTTTTT | CASPPNVAANTGELFF
. | TRBJ2-5 | TRBV9 | . | TGTGCCAGCAGCCCAAATCGTGGGGGGTCAGAGACCCAGTACTTC | CASSPNRGGSETQYF
. | TRBJ1-4 | TRBV2 | TRBD1 | TGTGCCAGCAGAGGGACAGCAACTAATGAAAAACTGTTTTTT | CASRGTATNEKLFF
. | TRBJ1-3 | TRBV10-2 | . | TGCGCCAGCAGTGCCCGAAGGGAGCCACCCGGAAACACCATATATTTT | CASSARREPPGNTIYF
medium-sized | TRBJ2-1 | TRBV6-2/TRBV6-3 | . | TGTGCCAGCAGTCCCCCTAGCGAGTACAATGAGCAGTTCTTC | CASSPPSEYNEQFF
. | TRBJ2-7 | TRBV4-3 | TRBD2 | TGCGCCAGCAGCCCCGGACTAGCGGCCAGCTACGAGCAGTACTTC | CASSPGLAASYEQYF
. | TRBJ2-5 | TRBV7-9 | . | TGTGCCAGCAGCTTACCGCGGGAGACCCAGTACTTC | CASSLPRETQYF
. | TRBJ2-7 | TRBV6-5 | TRBD1 | TGTGCCAGCAGTCCCCCCGGGACAGGGTTGTACGAGCAGTACTTC | CASSPPGTGLYEQYF
. | TRBJ2-1 | TRBV29-1 | . | TGCAGCGTGGAGGTGGGGTTTCTCAATGAGCAGTTCTTC | CSVEVGFLNEQFF
. | TRBJ2-1 | TRBV24-1 | TRBD2 | TGTGCCACCAGTGACCCGACCGGACTAGCGGGAAATAATGAGCAGTTCTTC | CATSDPTGLAGNNEQFF
. | TRBJ2-1 | TRBV5-3 | . | TGTGCCAGAAGCGAGACAGCCGGCAATGAGCAGTTCTTC | CARSETAGNEQFF
. | TRBJ2-6 | TRBV27 | . | TGTGCCAGCAGGGACGAAGGGGCTGGGGCCAACGTCCTGACTTTC | CASRDEGAGANVLTF
. | TRBJ1-4 | TRBV7-8 | TRBD1 | TGTGCCAGCAGCCTACAGGGGAAGGGTGATGAAAAACTGTTTTTT | CASSLQGKGDEKLFF
. | TRBJ2-1 | TRBV7-3 | . | TGTGCCAGCAGCTTAAATAACAATGAGCAGTTCTTC | CASSLNNNEQFF
. | TRBJ2-1 | TRBV7-3 | TRBD1 | TGTGCCAGCAGCTTAATGCGGACAGGGGTAAATGAGCAGTTCTTC | CASSLMRTGVNEQFF
. | TRBJ2-7 | TRBV12-3/TRBV12-4 | . | TGTGCCAGCAGTTTACGTAGGGGCGAGCAGTACTTC | CASSLRRGEQYF
. | TRBJ2-6 | TRBV24-1 | . | TGTGCCACCAGTGATCCCATAGCCTCTGGGGCCAACGTCCTGACTTTC | CATSDPIASGANVLTF
. | TRBJ2-1 | TRBV6-2/TRBV6-3 | . | TGTGCCAGCAGTTACATCCTTCCAGAAAATGAGCAGTTCTTC | CASSYILPENEQFF
. | TRBJ1-2 | TRBV6-6 | . | TGTGCCAGCAGGGGCAGGGTGGTGGATGGCTACACCTTC | CASRGRVVDGYTF
. | TRBJ2-1 | TRBV19 | . | TGTGCCAGTAGTATAGGGGGCGGACCCTACAATGAGCAGTTCTTC | CASSIGGGPYNEQFF
. | TRBJ2-7 | TRBV11-2 | TRBD1 | TGTGCCAGCAGCTTGGGGACAGCAGCCTACGAGCAGTACTTC | CASSLGTAAYEQYF
once | TRBJ1-1 | TRBV19 | . | TGTGCCAGTAGTCCTTTTACAGGTGGAGAAGCTTTCTTT | CASSPFTGGEAFF
. | TRBJ2-1 | TRBV24-1 | TRBD2 | TGTGCCACCAGTGAGCGGGAGGGTTACAATGAGCAGTTCTTC | CATSEREGYNEQFF
. | TRBJ2-1 | TRBV19 | . | TGTGCCAGTAGTATTCAAGCAACTGCCTCCTACAATGAGCAGTTCTTC | CASSIQATASYNEQFF
. | TRBJ2-7 | TRBV7-9 | TRBD2 | TGTGCCAGCAGCTCCTCTAGCGGGAAAGGAGCCTACGAGCAGTACTTC | CASSSSSGKGAYEQYF
once | TRBJ2-5 | TRBV24-1 | TRBD2 | TGTGCCACCAGTGCCTCGGGGGGGCCAAGTGAGACCCAGTACTTC | CATSASGGPSETQYF
. | TRBJ2-7 | TRBV2 | . | TGTGCCAGCAGTCCCGTCGGGGGAGGCTACGAGCAGTACTTC | CASSPVGGGYEQYF
. | TRBJ2-5 | TRBV5-8 | TRBD2 | TGTGCCAGCAGCTTACTAGCGGGGTACCAAGAGACCCAGTACTTC | CASSLLAGYQETQYF
. | TRBJ2-3 | TRBV6-1 | . | TGTGCCAGCAGTGAAGTATTTGAGACTCCGTCGGGTACGCAGTATTTT | CASSEVFETPSGTQYF